Here is one T cell receptor (beta chain) with its context. Its target is not known. The sample originates from a study of shared clonotypes between healthy human individuals. Findings and caveats of the study: It was anticipated that sequencing depth would influence how many clonotypes donors shared. Clonotypes which were not shared had lower generation probabilities than clonotypes that all four donors shared.

Trimming removed 6 bases at V and 2 bases at J, with 8 bases between. Per germline, CDR1 DFQATT and CDR2 SNEGSKA (reference sequence). The CDR3 totals 11 residues. Produced via immunoSEQ multiplex PCR; TCRdb's table is partial and in-frame only. The repertoire holds roughly 1 million clones, around three quarters seen once, with about 0.52% in the top ten. The V call is TRBV20-1, the J call TRBJ2-7; D gene unclear. The specimen sequenced was memory CD4+ T cells from PBMCs. Subset denoted: CD45RA-negative fraction. The TCR was taken from a man younger than 30 in good health. Some clones in this sample may be carry-over from other donors' samples. CDR3 sequence reads: CSAQAPYEQYF. The DNA of the CDR3 is TGCAGTGCCCAGGCCCCCTACGAGCAGTACTTC.